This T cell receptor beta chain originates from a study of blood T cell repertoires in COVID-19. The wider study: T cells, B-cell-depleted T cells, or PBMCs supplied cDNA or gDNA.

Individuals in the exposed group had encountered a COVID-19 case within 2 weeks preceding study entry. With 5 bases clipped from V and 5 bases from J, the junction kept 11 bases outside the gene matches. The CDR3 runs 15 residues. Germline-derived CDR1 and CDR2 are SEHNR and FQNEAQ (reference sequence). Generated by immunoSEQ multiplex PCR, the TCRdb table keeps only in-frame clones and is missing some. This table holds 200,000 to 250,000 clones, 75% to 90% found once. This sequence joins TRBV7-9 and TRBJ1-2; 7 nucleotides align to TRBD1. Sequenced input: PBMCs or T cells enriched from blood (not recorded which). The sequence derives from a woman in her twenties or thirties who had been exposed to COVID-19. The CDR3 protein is CASSRAGTDLYGYTF. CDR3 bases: TGTGCCAGCAGCAGAGCTGGGACAGATCTTTATGGCTACACCTTC. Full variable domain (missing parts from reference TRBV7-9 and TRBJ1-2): DTGVSQNPRHKITKRGQNVTFRCDPISEHNRLYWYRQTLGQGPEFLTYFQNEAQLEKSRLLSDRFSAERPKGSFSTLEIQRTEQGDSAMYLCASSRAGTDLYGYTFGSGTRLTVV.